This T cell receptor beta chain derives from a study of T cell responses to AZD1222 COVID-19 vaccine listed by TCRdb under 2021. Context from the whole study: AZD1222 recipients whose second dose came at about 4 weeks and those whose second dose came at about 12 weeks were combined into one group, since spike-specific TCR depth and breadth did not differ between the two schedules. A total of 230 or so trial participants underwent TCR sequencing, of whom nearly 210 received two doses of AZD1222 and about 26 received two doses of the MenACWY control vaccine. Trial participants were enrolled into age subgroups of 18-55, 56-69 and 70-plus years, which contained approximately 150, 30 and 60 TCR-sequenced participants, respectively.

According to the germline V gene, CDR1 reads SGHTA and CDR2 reads FQGNSA. Relative to germline, V is missing 3 bases and J is missing 5 bases, with 10 bases of the junction outside any gene match. The CDR3 covers 16 residues, taking in both the cysteine and the phenylalanine. This entry keeps only the CDR3 DNA: 48 bases, framed from base 1. This specimen's time point label, per the study, means: baseline before first vaccination. The vaccinee samples were drawn from two UK trials, COV001 and COV002, one of which was a single-blind randomized controlled phase 2/3 trial testing AZD1222 (ChAdOx1 nCoV-19) in healthy adults. For TCRbeta chain sequencing, PBMC samples were collected from trial participants at day 0 and at day 28 after the second dose. In regard to this clone: Its antigen target is currently unknown. Base qualities were left out, and no much larger clone turns up one base away.

The CDR3 regions of human TCRbeta chains were subjected to immunosequencing. The paper's data handling went like this. Repertoire TCRs were checked for matches against a reference library of SARS-CoV-2-specific TCRs that had been generated using the MIRA antigen-specificity platform. Breadth was defined as the fraction of unique TCRs that were SARS-CoV-2-associated. Depth was defined as the fraction of total T cells that were SARS-CoV-2-associated. Each spike-specific TCR was assigned to its reactive spike region and to a CD4 or CD8 class using the MIRA data. Log10-transformed breadth and depth values were compared by one-way ANOVA with Sidak's multiple comparisons tests. Imported from immuneACCESS, the table was reduced by TCRdb to in-frame sequences with V and J called. These copies leave out some clones; in studies compared against another copy, an unresolved V gene accounts for under half, and the cause of the remainder is not known. The V and J calls and clone size come from that table; D and trimming were worked out from the DNA. The sample profile shows approximately 100,000 clones; around 87% of them were found once. The ten largest clones capture approximately 3% of the sample.

General conclusions and limits of the study: Reportedly, close to half of the unique spike-specific TCRs recognized epitopes lying outside the regions that are mutated in the B.1.351 and B.1.1.7 variants. Vaccine-associated CD4 TCRs spanned the whole spike protein, with dominant responses in regions 160-218 and 743-854. A significant rise in spike-specific TCR breadth and depth was observed after two AZD1222 doses relative to day 0 and relative to MenACWY recipients. Participants were mostly white British and included more females than males, and it was suggested by the authors that clonal diversity may have been underestimated. The 56-69-year group was small, and its depth increase did not reach significance, likely because of low power. No day 14 peak-response samples were available, so repertoires were characterized only after the peak T cell response. Only five to seven AZD1222 recipients were SARS-CoV-2 seropositive at baseline, limiting conclusions about previously exposed vaccinees.

Source: peripheral blood, taken on day 0 of AZD1222 vaccination. The sequence links TRBV7-2 to TRBJ1-1; 9 central nucleotides agree with TRBD1. The TCR originated in an adult in good health. The nucleotide sequence is TGTGCCAGCAGCTTTGGGACAGGGAGGGTAGGGACTGAAGCTTTCTTT. Protein translation: CASSFGTGRVGTEAFF. Beyond the CDR3, the reference TRBV7-2 and TRBJ1-1 genes provide the residues; the full variable domain reads: GAGVSQSPSNKVTEKGKDVELRCDPISGHTALYWYRQSLGQGLEFLIYFQGNSAPDKSGLPSDRFSAERTGGSVSTLTIQRTQQEDSAVYLCASSFGTGRVGTEAFFGQGTRLTVV.